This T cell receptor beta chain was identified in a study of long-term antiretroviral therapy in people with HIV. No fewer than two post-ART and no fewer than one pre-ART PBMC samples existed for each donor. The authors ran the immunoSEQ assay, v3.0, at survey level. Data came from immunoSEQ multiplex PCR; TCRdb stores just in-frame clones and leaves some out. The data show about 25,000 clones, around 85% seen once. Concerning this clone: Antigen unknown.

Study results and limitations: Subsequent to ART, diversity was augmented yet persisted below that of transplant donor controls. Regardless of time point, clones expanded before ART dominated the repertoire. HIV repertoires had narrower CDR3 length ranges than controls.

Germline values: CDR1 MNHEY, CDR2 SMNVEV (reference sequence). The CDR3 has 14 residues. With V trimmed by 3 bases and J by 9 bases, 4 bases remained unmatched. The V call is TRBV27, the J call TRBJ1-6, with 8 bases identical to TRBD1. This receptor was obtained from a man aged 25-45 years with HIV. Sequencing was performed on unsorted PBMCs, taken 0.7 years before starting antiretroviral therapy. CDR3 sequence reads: CASSFRDRRSPLHF. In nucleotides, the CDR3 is TGTGCCAGCAGTTTCCGGGACAGGCGTTCACCCCTCCACTTT.